A selection of T cell receptor beta chains follows, all from one sample in a study of cytomegalovirus exposure and HLA in healthy donors. The method was immunoSEQ multiplex PCR; TCRdb's version includes in-frame clones alone and lacks a portion of them. The sample carries 210,000 or so clones, 75% to 90% recorded once. Sequenced material: PBMCs. These receptors all come from a man aged 25-45 years in good health and CMV-seronegative. Each CDR3 is given with its conserved first and last residue. Fields, in order: V gene, J gene, clone size, D gene, CDR3 DNA, CDR3 protein. D genes are given only for firm matches. Clone sizes are given selectively: once, few, many, or a class where the clone is expanded.

V gene: TRBV6-5; J gene: TRBJ1-5; clone size: .; D gene: .; CDR3 DNA: TGTGCCAGCAGTTCTCACACGGAGCAGCCCCAGCATTTT; CDR3 protein: CASSSHTEQPQHF
V gene: TRBV7-2; J gene: TRBJ1-2; clone size: .; D gene: .; CDR3 DNA: TGTGCCAGCAGCTTAGTACAGGGCGAAGCTAACTATGGCTACACCTTC; CDR3 protein: CASSLVQGEANYGYTF
V gene: TRBV7-9; J gene: TRBJ1-2; clone size: few; D gene: TRBD1; CDR3 DNA: TGTGCCAGCAGCTGGTCAGGGGGCTTAGGGTCGGGCTACACCTTC; CDR3 protein: CASSWSGGLGSGYTF
V gene: TRBV10-3; J gene: TRBJ2-7; clone size: .; D gene: TRBD2; CDR3 DNA: TGTGCCATCAGTGAACGGCGGGGGGGAGAGGGCGAGCAGTACTTC; CDR3 protein: CAISERRGGEGEQYF
V gene: TRBV4-1; J gene: TRBJ2-7; clone size: .; D gene: TRBD1; CDR3 DNA: TGCGCCAGCAGCCGAATATATGGGACAGCTGATTCCTCCTACGAGCAGTACTTC; CDR3 protein: CASSRIYGTADSSYEQYF
V gene: TRBV29-1; J gene: TRBJ2-7; clone size: .; D gene: TRBD2; CDR3 DNA: TGCAGCGTTAGGACCCGGGTAGCGGGGTCCTACGAGCAGTACTTC; CDR3 protein: CSVRTRVAGSYEQYF
V gene: TRBV9; J gene: TRBJ2-5; clone size: .; D gene: TRBD2; CDR3 DNA: TGTGCCAGCAGCGCGGGGGGCAGCGGGAGGGCCTTAGAGACCCAGTACTTC; CDR3 protein: CASSAGGSGRALETQYF
V gene: TRBV11-2; J gene: TRBJ2-7; clone size: .; D gene: .; CDR3 DNA: TGTGCCAGCAGCGTTACAGGAGGGGTCTACGAGCAGTACTTC; CDR3 protein: CASSVTGGVYEQYF
V gene: TRBV7-2; J gene: TRBJ2-3; clone size: .; D gene: .; CDR3 DNA: TGTGCCAGCAGCTTAGTCTCAGATACGCAGTATTTT; CDR3 protein: CASSLVSDTQYF
V gene: TRBV28; J gene: TRBJ2-3; clone size: .; D gene: .; CDR3 DNA: TGTGCCAGCAATGGGCTCCCAGATACGCAGTATTTT; CDR3 protein: CASNGLPDTQYF
V gene: TRBV5-1; J gene: TRBJ2-5; clone size: once; D gene: TRBD1; CDR3 DNA: TGCGCCAGCAGCTTGGGGACAGGGGCTTTCGGAGAGACCCAGTACTTC; CDR3 protein: CASSLGTGAFGETQYF
V gene: TRBV7-9; J gene: TRBJ1-2; clone size: .; D gene: .; CDR3 DNA: TGTGCCAGCACTCCGGACACGCCTTATGGCTACACCTTC; CDR3 protein: CASTPDTPYGYTF
V gene: TRBV2; J gene: TRBJ1-4; clone size: .; D gene: .; CDR3 DNA: TGTGCCAGCAGTGATACGGGGTCGGAAGAAAAACTGTTTTTT; CDR3 protein: CASSDTGSEEKLFF
V gene: TRBV5-4; J gene: TRBJ2-5; clone size: .; D gene: TRBD2; CDR3 DNA: TGTGCCAGCAGCTTGATAACTAGCGGGCAAGAGACCCAGTACTTC; CDR3 protein: CASSLITSGQETQYF
V gene: TRBV6-1; J gene: TRBJ2-7; clone size: .; D gene: TRBD1; CDR3 DNA: TGTGCCAGCAGTGCCCCGACCTGGACAGGGGGCTACGAGCAGTACTTC; CDR3 protein: CASSAPTWTGGYEQYF
V gene: TRBV7-2; J gene: TRBJ2-3; clone size: .; D gene: TRBD1; CDR3 DNA: TGTGCCAGCAGCCGAGTCAGACAGGGTAGGGCGACAGATACGCAGTATTTT; CDR3 protein: CASSRVRQGRATDTQYF
V gene: TRBV19; J gene: TRBJ2-2; clone size: .; D gene: .; CDR3 DNA: TGTGCCAGTACGCAGTCGAACACCGGGGAGCTGTTTTTT; CDR3 protein: CASTQSNTGELFF
V gene: TRBV6-6; J gene: TRBJ2-7; clone size: .; D gene: .; CDR3 DNA: TGTGCCAGCAGTTACGGTCCGGAGCCCCCGCAGTACTTC; CDR3 protein: CASSYGPEPPQYF
V gene: TRBV5-6; J gene: TRBJ2-1; clone size: .; D gene: .; CDR3 DNA: TGTGCCAGCAGCCGCCGTACTACGTACAATGAGCAGTTCTTC; CDR3 protein: CASSRRTTYNEQFF
V gene: TRBV28; J gene: TRBJ2-3; clone size: .; D gene: .; CDR3 DNA: TGTGCCAGCAGTTTCTTAAGAGGGGGCCGGGAGGATACGCAGTATTTT; CDR3 protein: CASSFLRGGREDTQYF
V gene: TRBV28; J gene: TRBJ2-4; clone size: .; D gene: TRBD1; CDR3 DNA: TGTGCCAGCAGGGGTAGGGGACAGGGGTCGGACATTCAGTACTTC; CDR3 protein: CASRGRGQGSDIQYF
V gene: TRBV2; J gene: TRBJ1-2; clone size: .; D gene: .; CDR3 DNA: TGTGCCAGCTTCCGGACAGAAAACTATGGCTACACCTTC; CDR3 protein: CASFRTENYGYTF
V gene: TRBV30; J gene: TRBJ1-2; clone size: .; D gene: .; CDR3 DNA: TGTGCCTGGAGTCCGACACAGGGCGCGGGCGGCTACACCTTC; CDR3 protein: CAWSPTQGAGGYTF
V gene: TRBV9; J gene: TRBJ2-7; clone size: once; D gene: .; CDR3 DNA: TGTGCCAGCAGCTCTCGGGGGATCTCCTACGAGCAGTACTTC; CDR3 protein: CASSSRGISYEQYF
V gene: TRBV12-5; J gene: TRBJ2-3; clone size: .; D gene: TRBD2; CDR3 DNA: TGTGCTAGTGGTTTGGGACTAGCGGGAGGAGTAGATACGCAGTATTTT; CDR3 protein: CASGLGLAGGVDTQYF